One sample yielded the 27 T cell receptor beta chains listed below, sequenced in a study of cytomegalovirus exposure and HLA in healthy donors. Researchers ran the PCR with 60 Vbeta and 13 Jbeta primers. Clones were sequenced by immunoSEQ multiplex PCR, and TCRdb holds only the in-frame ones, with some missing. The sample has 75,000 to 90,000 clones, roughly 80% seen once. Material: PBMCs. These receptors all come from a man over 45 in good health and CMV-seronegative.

The CDR3 region is CASSLAGGLYNEQFF. The CDR3 DNA reads TGCGCCAGCAGCTTGGCGGGGGGTCTGTACAATGAGCAGTTCTTC. V gene TRBV5-1 combines with J gene TRBJ2-1, with 7 bases aligning to TRBD2. The germline CDR1 and CDR2 sequences are SGHRS and YFSETQ. CDR3 length equals 15 residues. With 0 bases clipped from V and 4 bases from J, the junction kept 4 bases outside the gene matches. The variable domain in full, with the rest retrieved from reference TRBV5-1 and TRBJ2-1, is KAGVTQTPRYLIKTRGQQVTLSCSPISGHRSVSWYQQTPGQGLQFLFEYFSETQRNKGNFPGRFSGRQFSNSRSEMNVSTLELGDSALYLCASSLAGGLYNEQFFGPGTRLTVL.

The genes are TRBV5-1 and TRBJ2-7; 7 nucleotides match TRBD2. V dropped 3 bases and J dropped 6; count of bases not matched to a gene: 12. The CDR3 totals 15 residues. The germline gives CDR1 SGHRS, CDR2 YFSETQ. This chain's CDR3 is CASSWTGGPELEQYF. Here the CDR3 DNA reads TGCGCCAGCAGCTGGACGGGGGGACCGGAGCTCGAGCAGTACTTC.

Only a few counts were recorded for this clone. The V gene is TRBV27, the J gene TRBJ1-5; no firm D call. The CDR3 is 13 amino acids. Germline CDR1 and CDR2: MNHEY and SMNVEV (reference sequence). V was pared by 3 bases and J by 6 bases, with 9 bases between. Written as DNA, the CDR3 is TGTGCCAGCAGTTTGTATGAGGGTCAGCCCCAGCATTTT. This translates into CASSLYEGQPQHF.

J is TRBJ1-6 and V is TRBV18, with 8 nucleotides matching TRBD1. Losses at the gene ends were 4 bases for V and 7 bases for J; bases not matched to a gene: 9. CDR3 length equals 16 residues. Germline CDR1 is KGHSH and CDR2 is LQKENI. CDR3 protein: CASSLDRGVGNSPLHF. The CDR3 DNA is TGTGCCAGCTCACTAGACAGGGGAGTTGGCAATTCACCCCTCCACTTT.

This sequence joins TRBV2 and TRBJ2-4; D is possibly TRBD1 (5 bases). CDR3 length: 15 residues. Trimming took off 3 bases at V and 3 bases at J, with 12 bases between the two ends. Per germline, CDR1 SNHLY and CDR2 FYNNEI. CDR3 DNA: TGTGCCAGCAGTGAGGAATTGGACAACAAAAACATTCAGTACTTC. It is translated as CASSEELDNKNIQYF.

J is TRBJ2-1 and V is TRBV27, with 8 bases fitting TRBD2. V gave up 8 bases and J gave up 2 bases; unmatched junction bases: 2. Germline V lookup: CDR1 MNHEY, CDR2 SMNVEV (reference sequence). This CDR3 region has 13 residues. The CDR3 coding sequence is TGTGCCAGCGGGCGGGGGGCCTACAATGAGCAGTTCTTC. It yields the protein CASGRGAYNEQFF.

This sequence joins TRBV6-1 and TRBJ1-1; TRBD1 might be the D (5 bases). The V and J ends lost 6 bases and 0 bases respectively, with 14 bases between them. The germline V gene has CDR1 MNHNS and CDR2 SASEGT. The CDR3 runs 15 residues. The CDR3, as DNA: TGTGCCAGCAGGGGGGGGATCCTCCTGAACACTGAAGCTTTCTTT. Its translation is CASRGGILLNTEAFF.

The CDR3 loop is CASSGGGNTIYF. The CDR3 DNA sequence: TGTGCCAGCAGCGGGGGGGGAAACACCATATATTTT. The chain has TRBV6-5 and TRBJ1-3; possible D gene TRBD1, 5 bases. The germline CDR1 and CDR2 sequences are MNHEY and SVGAGI. Trimming removed 6 bases from V and 4 bases from J, with 7 bases in between. CDR3 length equals 12 residues.

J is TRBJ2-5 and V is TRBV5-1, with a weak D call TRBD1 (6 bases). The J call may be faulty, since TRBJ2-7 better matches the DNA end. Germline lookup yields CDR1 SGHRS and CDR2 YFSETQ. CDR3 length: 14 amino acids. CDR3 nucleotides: TGCGCCAGCAGCTTGGACGGACAGCCCTACGAGCAGTACTTC. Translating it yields CASSLDGQPYEQYF.

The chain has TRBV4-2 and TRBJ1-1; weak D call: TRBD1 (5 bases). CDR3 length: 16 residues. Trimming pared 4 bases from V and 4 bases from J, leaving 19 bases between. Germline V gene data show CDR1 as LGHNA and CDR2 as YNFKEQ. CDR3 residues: CASSRELGGGGTEAFF. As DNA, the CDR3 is TGTGCCAGCAGCCGAGAGCTGGGGGGGGGAGGCACTGAAGCTTTCTTT.

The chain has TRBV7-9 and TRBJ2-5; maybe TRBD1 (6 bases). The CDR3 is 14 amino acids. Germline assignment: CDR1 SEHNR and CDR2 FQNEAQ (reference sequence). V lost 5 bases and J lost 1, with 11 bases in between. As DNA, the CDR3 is TGTGCCAGCAGCCCCCAAGGGGGCCAAGAGACCCAGTACTTC. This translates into CASSPQGGQETQYF.

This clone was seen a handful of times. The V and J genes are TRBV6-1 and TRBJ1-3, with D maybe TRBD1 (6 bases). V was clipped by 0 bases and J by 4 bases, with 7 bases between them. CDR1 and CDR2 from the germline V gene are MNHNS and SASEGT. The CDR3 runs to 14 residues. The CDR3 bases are TGTGCCAGCAGTGAAGCAACAGGGGGAAACACCATATATTTT. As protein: CASSEATGGNTIYF.

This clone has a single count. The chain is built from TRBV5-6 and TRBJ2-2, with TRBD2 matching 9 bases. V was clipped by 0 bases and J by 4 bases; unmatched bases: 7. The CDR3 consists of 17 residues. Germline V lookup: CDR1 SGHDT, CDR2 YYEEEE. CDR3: CASSLGVGGGATGELFF. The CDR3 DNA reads TGTGCCAGCAGCTTGGGAGTCGGCGGGGGGGCCACCGGGGAGCTGTTTTTT.

This CDR3 is CASTQDMDETQYF. The CDR3 DNA reads TGTGCCAGCACCCAGGACATGGATGAGACCCAGTACTTC. The chain joins TRBV18 to TRBJ2-5, with D perhaps TRBD1 (5 bases). The germline V gene encodes CDR1 KGHSH and CDR2 LQKENI. This CDR3 comprises 13 residues. Trimming removed 8 bases at V and 5 bases at J, with 15 bases between.

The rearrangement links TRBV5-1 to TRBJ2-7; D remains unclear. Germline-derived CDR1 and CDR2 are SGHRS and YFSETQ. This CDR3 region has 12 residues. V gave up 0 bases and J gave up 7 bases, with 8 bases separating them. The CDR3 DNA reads TGCGCCAGCAGCTTGGGGCATTCGGAGCAGTACTTC. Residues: CASSLGHSEQYF.

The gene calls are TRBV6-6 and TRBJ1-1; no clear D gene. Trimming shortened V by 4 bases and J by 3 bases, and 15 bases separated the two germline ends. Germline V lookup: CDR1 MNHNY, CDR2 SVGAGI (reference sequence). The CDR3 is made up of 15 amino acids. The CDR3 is CASSSPGEGYTEAFF. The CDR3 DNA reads TGTGCCAGCAGTTCCCCCGGGGAGGGTTACACTGAAGCTTTCTTT.

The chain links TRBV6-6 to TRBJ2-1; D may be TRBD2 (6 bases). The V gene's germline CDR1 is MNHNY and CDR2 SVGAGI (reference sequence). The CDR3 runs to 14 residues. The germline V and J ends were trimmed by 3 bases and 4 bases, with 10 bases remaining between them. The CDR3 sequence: CASSYGGSYNEQFF. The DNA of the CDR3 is TGTGCCAGCAGTTATGGGGGGTCTTACAATGAGCAGTTCTTC.

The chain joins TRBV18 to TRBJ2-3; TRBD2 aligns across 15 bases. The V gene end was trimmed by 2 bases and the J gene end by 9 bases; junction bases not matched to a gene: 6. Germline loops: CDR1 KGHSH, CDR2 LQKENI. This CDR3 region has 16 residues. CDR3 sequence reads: CASSPTGLAGGQTQYF. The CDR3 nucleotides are TGTGCCAGCTCACCAACGGGACTAGCGGGGGGACAGACGCAGTATTTT.

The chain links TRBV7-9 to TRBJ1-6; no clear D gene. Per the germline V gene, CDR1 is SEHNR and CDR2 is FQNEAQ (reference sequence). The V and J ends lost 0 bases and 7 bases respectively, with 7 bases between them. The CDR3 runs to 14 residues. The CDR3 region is CASSLASVNSPLHF. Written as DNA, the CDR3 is TGTGCCAGCAGCTTAGCGTCGGTAAATTCACCCCTCCACTTT. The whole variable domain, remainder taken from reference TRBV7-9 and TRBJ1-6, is DTGVSQNPRHKITKRGQNVTFRCDPISEHNRLYWYRQTLGQGPEFLTYFQNEAQLEKSRLLSDRFSAERPKGSFSTLEIQRTEQGDSAMYLCASSLASVNSPLHFGNGTRLTVT.

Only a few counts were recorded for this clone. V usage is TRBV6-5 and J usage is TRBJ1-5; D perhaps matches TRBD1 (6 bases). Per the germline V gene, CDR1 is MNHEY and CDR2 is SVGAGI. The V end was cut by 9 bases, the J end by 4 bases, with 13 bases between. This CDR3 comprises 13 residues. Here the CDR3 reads CASMTGGNQPQHF. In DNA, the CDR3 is TGTGCCAGTATGACAGGTGGTAATCAGCCCCAGCATTTT.

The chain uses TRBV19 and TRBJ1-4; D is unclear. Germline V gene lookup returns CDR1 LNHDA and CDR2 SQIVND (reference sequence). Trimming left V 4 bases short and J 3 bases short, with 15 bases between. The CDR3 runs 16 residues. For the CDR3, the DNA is TGTGCCAGTAGTACTGTCCCGGGGAGGGCTAATGAAAAACTGTTTTTT. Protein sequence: CASSTVPGRANEKLFF.

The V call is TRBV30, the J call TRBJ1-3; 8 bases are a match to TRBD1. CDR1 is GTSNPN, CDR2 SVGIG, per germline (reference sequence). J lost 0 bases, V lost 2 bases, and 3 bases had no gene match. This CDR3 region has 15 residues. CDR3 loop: CAWSTGQVSGNTIYF. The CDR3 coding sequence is TGTGCCTGGAGTACGGGACAGGTCTCTGGAAACACCATATATTTT.

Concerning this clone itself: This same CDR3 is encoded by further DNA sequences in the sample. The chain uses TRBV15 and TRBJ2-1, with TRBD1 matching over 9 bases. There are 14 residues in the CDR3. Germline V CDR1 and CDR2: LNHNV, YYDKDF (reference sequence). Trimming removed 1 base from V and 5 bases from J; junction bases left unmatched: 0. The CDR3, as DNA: TGTGCCACCAGCAGAGGGACAGGGGACAATGAGCAGTTCTTC. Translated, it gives CATSRGTGDNEQFF.

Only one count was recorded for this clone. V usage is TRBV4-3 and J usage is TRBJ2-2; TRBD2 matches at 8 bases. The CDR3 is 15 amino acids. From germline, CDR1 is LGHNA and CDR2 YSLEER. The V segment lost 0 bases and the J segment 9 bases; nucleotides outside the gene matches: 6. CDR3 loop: CASSQEARGVRELFF. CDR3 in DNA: TGCGCCAGCAGCCAAGAGGCGCGGGGGGTACGGGAGCTGTTTTTT.

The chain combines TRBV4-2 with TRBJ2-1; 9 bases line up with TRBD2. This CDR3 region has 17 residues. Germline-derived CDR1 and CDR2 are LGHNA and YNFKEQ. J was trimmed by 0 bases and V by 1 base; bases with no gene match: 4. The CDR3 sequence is CASSQVAGETSYNEQFF. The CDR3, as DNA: TGTGCCAGCAGCCAAGTAGCGGGGGAGACCTCCTACAATGAGCAGTTCTTC.

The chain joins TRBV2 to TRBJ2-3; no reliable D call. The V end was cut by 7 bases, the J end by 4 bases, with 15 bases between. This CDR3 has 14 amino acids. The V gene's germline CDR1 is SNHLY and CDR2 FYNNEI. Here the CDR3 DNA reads TGTGCCAGCAAATTTCTCGGTGAAGCAGATACGCAGTATTTT. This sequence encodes CASKFLGEADTQYF. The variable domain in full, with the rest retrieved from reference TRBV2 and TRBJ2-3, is EPEVTQTPSHQVTQMGQEVILRCVPISNHLYFYWYRQILGQKVEFLVSFYNNEISEKSEIFDDQFSVERPDGSNFTLKIRSTKLEDSAMYFCASKFLGEADTQYFGPGTRLTVL.

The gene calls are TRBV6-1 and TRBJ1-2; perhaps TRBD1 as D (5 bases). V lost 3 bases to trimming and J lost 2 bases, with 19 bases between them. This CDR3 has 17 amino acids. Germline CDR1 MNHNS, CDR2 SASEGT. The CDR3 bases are TGTGCCAGCAGTGAGGGCCCGCGCAGGGTGGTGAACTATGGCTACACCTTC. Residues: CASSEGPRRVVNYGYTF.